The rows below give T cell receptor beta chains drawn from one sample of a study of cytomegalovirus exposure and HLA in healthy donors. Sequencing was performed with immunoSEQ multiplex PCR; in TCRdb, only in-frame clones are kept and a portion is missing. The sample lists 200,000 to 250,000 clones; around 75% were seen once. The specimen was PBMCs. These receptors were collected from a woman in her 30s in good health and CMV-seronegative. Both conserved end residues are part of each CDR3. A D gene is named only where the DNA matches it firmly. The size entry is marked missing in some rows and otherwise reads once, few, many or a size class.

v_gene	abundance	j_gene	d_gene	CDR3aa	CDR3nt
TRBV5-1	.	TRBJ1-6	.	CASSSRDRLNSPLHF	TGCGCCAGCAGCTCACGAGACAGACTTAATTCACCCCTCCACTTT
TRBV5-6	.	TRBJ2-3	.	CASSLEASSTDTQYF	TGTGCCAGCAGCTTGGAAGCATCCAGCACAGATACGCAGTATTTT
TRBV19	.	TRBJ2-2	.	CASSIGQSNTGELFF	TGTGCCAGTAGTATAGGGCAGTCGAACACCGGGGAGCTGTTTTTT
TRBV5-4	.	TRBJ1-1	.	CASSRRGAVEAFF	TGTGCCAGCAGCCGACGGGGGGCGGTAGAAGCTTTCTTT
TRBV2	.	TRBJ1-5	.	CASRDRTRLGNQPQHF	TGTGCCAGCAGAGACAGAACAAGGTTGGGCAATCAGCCCCAGCATTTT
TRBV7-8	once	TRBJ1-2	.	CASSQRVADYGYTF	TGTGCCAGCAGCCAGCGGGTCGCCGACTATGGCTACACCTTC
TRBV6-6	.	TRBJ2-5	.	CASFSDKSGTQYF	TGTGCCAGCTTCTCGGACAAATCGGGGACCCAGTACTTC
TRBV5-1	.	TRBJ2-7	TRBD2	CASSNGLAGNYEQYF	TGCGCCAGCAGTAATGGACTAGCGGGCAACTACGAGCAGTACTTC
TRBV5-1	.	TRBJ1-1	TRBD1	CASTMTGSTEAFF	TGCGCCAGCACTATGACAGGGAGTACTGAAGCTTTCTTT
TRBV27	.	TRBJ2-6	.	CASSSGSGANVLTF	TGTGCCAGCAGTTCAGGTTCTGGGGCCAACGTCCTGACTTTC
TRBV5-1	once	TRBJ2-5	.	CASSLTSLGETQYF	TGCGCCAGCAGCTTGACTAGCCTGGGGGAGACCCAGTACTTC
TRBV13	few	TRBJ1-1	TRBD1	CASSWDRVNTEAFF	TGTGCCAGCAGCTGGGACAGGGTGAACACTGAAGCTTTCTTT
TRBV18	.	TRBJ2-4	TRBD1	CASAGQGDYLAKNIQYF	TGTGCCAGCGCCGGACAGGGGGATTACCTAGCCAAAAACATTCAGTACTTC
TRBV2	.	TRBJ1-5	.	CASSVLSQELGQPQHF	TGTGCCAGCAGTGTTTTATCGCAGGAACTGGGCCAGCCCCAGCATTTT
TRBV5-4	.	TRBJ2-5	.	CASSSGGYKYQETQYF	TGTGCCAGCAGCTCCGGGGGTTACAAGTACCAAGAGACCCAGTACTTC
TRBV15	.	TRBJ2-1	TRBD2	CATSRDRLAEGDEQFF	TGTGCCACCAGCAGAGATCGACTAGCGGAGGGGGATGAGCAGTTCTTC
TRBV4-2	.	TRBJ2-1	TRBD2	CASSQEKAGVDEQFF	TGTGCCAGCAGCCAAGAAAAAGCGGGAGTAGATGAGCAGTTCTTC
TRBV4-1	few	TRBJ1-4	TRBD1	CASSQDWGQGPEKLFF	TGCGCCAGCAGCCAAGATTGGGGACAGGGGCCTGAAAAACTGTTTTTT
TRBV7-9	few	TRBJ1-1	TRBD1	CASSRGQAEAFF	TGTGCCAGCAGCCGCGGACAGGCTGAAGCTTTCTTT
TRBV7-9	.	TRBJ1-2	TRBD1	CASSILRGQGTF	TGTGCCAGCAGCATACTCCGGGGACAGGGAACCTTC
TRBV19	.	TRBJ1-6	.	CASSIDLGAISQPSPLHF	TGTGCCAGTAGTATAGATCTCGGAGCCATCTCCCAACCATCACCCCTCCACTTT
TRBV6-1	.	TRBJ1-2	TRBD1	CASSANRQGRLF	TGTGCCAGCAGTGCAAATAGACAGGGCCGTCTCTTC
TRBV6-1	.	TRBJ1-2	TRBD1	CASSEIGGAFSGYGYTF	TGTGCCAGCAGTGAAATAGGGGGCGCTTTTAGTGGCTATGGCTACACCTTC
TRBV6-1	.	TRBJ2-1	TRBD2	CASRRTSGELNEQFF	TGTGCCAGCAGAAGAACTAGCGGGGAGCTGAATGAGCAGTTCTTC
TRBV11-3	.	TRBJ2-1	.	CASSRGQFNEQFF	TGTGCCAGCAGCCGAGGACAGTTCAATGAGCAGTTCTTC
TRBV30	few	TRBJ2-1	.	CAWSVNTYNEQFF	TGTGCCTGGAGTGTAAACACCTACAATGAGCAGTTCTTC
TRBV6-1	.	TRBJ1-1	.	CASSYLGAFTEAFF	TGTGCCAGCAGTTATTTGGGGGCTTTCACTGAAGCTTTCTTT
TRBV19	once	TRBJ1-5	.	CASSPRDRADQPQHF	TGTGCCAGTAGTCCGCGCGACAGAGCTGATCAGCCCCAGCATTTT
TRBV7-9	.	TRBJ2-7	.	CSSSRLVGYEQYF	TGTTCCAGCAGCCGACTAGTGGGCTACGAGCAGTACTTC
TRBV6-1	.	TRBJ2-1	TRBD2	CASSEARRGVASGRYGEQFF	TGTGCCAGCAGTGAAGCGCGCCGGGGCGTGGCTAGCGGGAGATACGGTGAGCAGTTCTTC
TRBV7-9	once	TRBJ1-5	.	CASSLGATGHQPQHF	TGTGCCAGCAGCTTAGGAGCGACAGGACATCAGCCCCAGCATTTT
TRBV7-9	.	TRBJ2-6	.	CASRVVRESGANVLTF	TGTGCCAGCAGGGTAGTCAGGGAATCTGGGGCCAACGTCCTGACTTTC
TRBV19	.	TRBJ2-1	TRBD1	CASSTGGKGSYNEQFF	TGTGCCAGTAGTACAGGGGGCAAAGGCTCCTACAATGAGCAGTTCTTC
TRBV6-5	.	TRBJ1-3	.	CASSYSKAGTGNTIYF	TGTGCCAGCAGTTACTCGAAGGCCGGGACTGGAAACACCATATATTTT
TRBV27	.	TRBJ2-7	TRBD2	CASTRTSGPTYEQYF	TGTGCCAGCACCCGGACTAGCGGGCCTACCTACGAGCAGTACTTC
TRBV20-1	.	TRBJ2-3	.	CSASGTDTQYF	TGCAGTGCTAGCGGCACAGATACGCAGTATTTT
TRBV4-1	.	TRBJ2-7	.	CASSQDVGSEQYF	TGCGCCAGCAGCCAAGATGTCGGGAGCGAGCAGTACTTC
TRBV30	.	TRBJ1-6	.	CASISGHGANSPLHF	TGTGCCTCCATCTCAGGGCACGGAGCTAATTCACCCCTCCACTTT
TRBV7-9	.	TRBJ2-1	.	CASSWRSSYNEQFF	TGTGCCAGCAGCTGGCGGAGCTCCTACAATGAGCAGTTCTTC
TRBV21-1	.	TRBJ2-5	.	CASSNQSRNTPQETQYF	TGTGCCAGCAGCAACCAATCTAGGAATACGCCACAAGAGACCCAGTACTTC
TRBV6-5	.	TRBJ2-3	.	CASSYSGGAGVDTQYF	TGTGCCAGCAGTTACTCGGGGGGGGCAGGGGTAGATACGCAGTATTTT
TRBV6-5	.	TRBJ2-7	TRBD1	CASSRDRGAGEQYF	TGTGCCAGCAGTCGGGACAGGGGTGCGGGGGAGCAGTACTTC
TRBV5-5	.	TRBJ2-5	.	CASSFRFQPPRETQYF	TGTGCCAGCAGCTTCCGCTTCCAGCCCCCGAGGGAGACCCAGTACTTC
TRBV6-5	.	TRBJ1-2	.	CASSSGQITTDGYTF	TGTGCCAGCAGTTCCGGACAGATTACTACCGATGGCTACACCTTC
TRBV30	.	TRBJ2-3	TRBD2	CAWRKDSGTPTDTQYF	TGTGCCTGGAGGAAAGATAGCGGGACCCCCACAGATACGCAGTATTTT
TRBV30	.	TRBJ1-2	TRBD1	CAWSVDRGNTF	TGTGCCTGGAGTGTTGACAGGGGGAACACCTTC
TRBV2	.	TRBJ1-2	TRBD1	CASSGQGGGYTF	TGTGCCAGCAGCGGACAGGGTGGCGGCTACACCTTC
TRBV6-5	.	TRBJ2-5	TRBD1	CASHRGTGGETQYF	TGTGCCAGCCACCGGGGGACAGGTGGAGAGACCCAGTACTTC
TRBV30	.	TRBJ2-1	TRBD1	CAWGQDNEQFF	TGTGCCTGGGGACAGGACAATGAGCAGTTCTTC
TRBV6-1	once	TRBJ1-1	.	CASSELSGVGEAFF	TGTGCCAGCAGTGAACTCTCAGGGGTGGGTGAAGCTTTCTTT
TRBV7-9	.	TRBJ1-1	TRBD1	CASRETGGTEAFF	TGTGCCAGCAGAGAGACAGGGGGCACTGAAGCTTTCTTT
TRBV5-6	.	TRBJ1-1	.	CASSLAGSETEAFF	TGTGCCAGCAGCTTGGCCGGGTCCGAAACTGAAGCTTTCTTT
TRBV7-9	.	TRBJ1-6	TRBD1	CASSSPGTGVFNSPLHF	TGTGCCAGCAGCAGTCCCGGGACAGGGGTTTTCAATTCACCCCTCCACTTT
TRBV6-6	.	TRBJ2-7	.	CASSAGLGRRSYEQYF	TGTGCCAGCAGTGCGGGGCTGGGCCGCAGATCCTACGAGCAGTACTTC
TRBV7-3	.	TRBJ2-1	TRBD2	CASSSTSGGYNEQFF	TGTGCCAGCAGCTCCACTAGCGGGGGGTACAATGAGCAGTTCTTC